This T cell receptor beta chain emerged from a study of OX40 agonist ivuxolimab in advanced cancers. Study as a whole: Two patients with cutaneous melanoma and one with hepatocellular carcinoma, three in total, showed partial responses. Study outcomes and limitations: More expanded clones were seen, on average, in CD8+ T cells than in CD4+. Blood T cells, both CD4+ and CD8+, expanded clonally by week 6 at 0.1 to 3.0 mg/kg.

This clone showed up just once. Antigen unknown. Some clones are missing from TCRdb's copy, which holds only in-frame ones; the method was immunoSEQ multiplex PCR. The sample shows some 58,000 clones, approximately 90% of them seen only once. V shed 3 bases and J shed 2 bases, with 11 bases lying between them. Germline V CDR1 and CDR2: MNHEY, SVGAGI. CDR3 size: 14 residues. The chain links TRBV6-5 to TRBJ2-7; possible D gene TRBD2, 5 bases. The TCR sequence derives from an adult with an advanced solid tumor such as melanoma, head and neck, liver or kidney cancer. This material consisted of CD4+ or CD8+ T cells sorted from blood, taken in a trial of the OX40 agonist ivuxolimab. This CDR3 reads CASSYAQEAYEQYF. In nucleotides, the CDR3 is TGTGCCAGCAGTTATGCTCAGGAGGCCTACGAGCAGTACTTC.